A single sample gave rise to the 3 T cell receptor beta chains below, sequenced in a study of neurological immune-mediated disorders. TCRdb independently ran MiXCR on the 5' RACE reads; one entry per CDR3 protein. Of 55,000 to 70,000 distinct CDR3 sequences in the sample, more than 4% were seen once. Sequencing was performed on PBMCs. The receptors come from a woman aged 50 to 60 with multiple sclerosis.

This clonotype was seen repeatedly, ten times or more. This chain links TRBV7-2 with TRBJ1-4; 9 nucleotides line up with TRBD1. The CDR3 covers 13 residues. CDR1 is SGHTA and CDR2 is FQGNSA in the germline V gene. J lost 7 bases, V lost 8 bases, and 5 bases had no gene match. As DNA, the CDR3 is TGTGCCAGCCGGGGACAGGGAGGTGAAAAACTGTTTTTT. As protein: CASRGQGGEKLFF.

The sample holds a few counts of this clonotype. CDR3 sequence: CATSKVEQTRDTQYF. CDR3 bases: TGTGCCACCAGCAAAGTCGAACAGACGCGAGATACGCAGTATTTT. The gene calls are TRBV15 and TRBJ2-3, with unresolved D. This CDR3 region has 15 residues. CDR1 is LNHNV, CDR2 YYDKDF, per germline (reference sequence). V lost 4 bases to trimming and J lost 5 bases, with 16 bases between them.

Many counts were recorded for this clonotype. An end of the junction does not agree with germline; a read error may underlie this. The chain links TRBV6-2 or TRBV6-3 to TRBJ1-5; the D gene is possibly TRBD1 (6 bases). Germline CDR1 and CDR2: MNHEY and SVGEGT. The CDR3 sequence is 14 residues long. CDR3 protein: CASSYSGASQPQNF. Written as DNA, the CDR3 is TGTGCCAGCAGTTACTCGGGGGCTAGTCAGCCCCAGAATTTT.